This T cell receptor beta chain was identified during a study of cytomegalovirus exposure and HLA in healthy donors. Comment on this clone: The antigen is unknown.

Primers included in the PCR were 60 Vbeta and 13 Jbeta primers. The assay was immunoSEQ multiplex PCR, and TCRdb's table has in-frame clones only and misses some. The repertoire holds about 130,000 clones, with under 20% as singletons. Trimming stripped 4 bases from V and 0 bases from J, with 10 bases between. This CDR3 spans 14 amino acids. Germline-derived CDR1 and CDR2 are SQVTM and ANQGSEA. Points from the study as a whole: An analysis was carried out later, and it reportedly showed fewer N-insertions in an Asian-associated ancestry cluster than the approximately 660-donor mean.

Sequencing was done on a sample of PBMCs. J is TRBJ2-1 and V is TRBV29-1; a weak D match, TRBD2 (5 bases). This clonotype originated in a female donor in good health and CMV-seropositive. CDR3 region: CSVGSGSSYNEQFF. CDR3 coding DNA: TGCAGCGTTGGAAGCGGTAGCTCCTACAATGAGCAGTTCTTC.